Reported below is one T cell receptor beta chain. This clone was counted a few times. Its recognized antigen is unknown. Base qualities are not provided; no much larger clone lies one nucleotide away. The trial excluded patients who had a history of autoimmune disease or were on systemic immunosuppression. Peripheral blood for TCR sequencing was drawn from every dose cohort at baseline, at cycle 4 day 1 and at cycle 7 day 1. The samples were taken from a phase I, first-in-human, multicenter, open-label dose-escalation trial of ivuxolimab. The trial enrolled adults with locally advanced or metastatic head and neck squamous cell, hepatocellular, melanoma or renal cell carcinoma. Before TCR sequencing, CD4+ T cells and CD8+ T cells were sorted from peripheral blood as separate populations. The data were obtained in a study of OX40 agonist ivuxolimab in advanced cancers. Concerning the study at large: Ivuxolimab, which targeted the costimulatory receptor OX40 (CD134), was an agonistic, fully human IgG2 monoclonal antibody. Peripheral TCRbeta sequencing aimed to test whether ivuxolimab altered TCR sequence diversity and caused clonal T-cell expansion. The paper covers the monotherapy dose-escalation part of the phase I ivuxolimab trial, which included N of about 50 patients. Partial responses were achieved by three dose-escalation patients, of whom one had hepatocellular carcinoma and two had cutaneous melanoma. In the dose-escalation cohort, 70% to 85% of patients were male, and the mean age was approximately 60 years with a range of roughly 23 to 79. Patients were allowed to have had prior anti-PD-1, anti-PD-L1 or anti-CTLA-4 therapy, and roughly 40% of the dose-escalation patients had been treated with checkpoint inhibitors. Intravenous ivuxolimab was administered to patients every 2 weeks at six dose levels: 0.01, 0.1, 0.3, 1.5, 3 and 10 mg/kg. Of the approximately 50 dose-escalation patients, hepatocellular carcinoma was present in about 20, melanoma in roughly 15, renal cell carcinoma in 9 and head and neck cancer in 9.

Genomic DNA was extracted from sorted cells for sequencing of the TCRbeta CDR3 region. The immunoSEQ Assay was used to sequence the TCRbeta CDR3 regions. Held by TCRdb, this immuneACCESS table contains in-frame sequences only and omits some clones. Under half of the omission traces to an unresolved V gene where checked; the cause of the rest is unknown. This sample lists approximately 94,000 clones; approximately 90% were detected once. The top ten hold about 0.51% of the sample. Summary of the overall study and its limitations: After ivuxolimab, expanded clones were on average more numerous among CD8+ T cells than among CD4+ T cells. Low levels of normalized T-cell clonal expansion were also seen in some nonresponding patients. Which antigens the clonally expanded peripheral T cells were specific for was not determined. At doses of 0.1 to 3.0 mg/kg, clonal expansion of both CD4+ and CD8+ blood T cells was observed from baseline to week 6. In the 0.1-3.0 mg/kg groups, partial responders were among the patients with the lowest normalized peripheral clonal expansion, particularly in CD8+ T cells.

The sample here was CD4+ or CD8+ T cells sorted from blood, taken in a trial of the OX40 agonist ivuxolimab. The TCR was taken from an adult with an advanced solid tumor such as melanoma, head and neck, liver or kidney cancer.

The DNA sequence is given as TGTGCCAGCAGCGTGACTAGCGGGAGAGTTTACGAGCAGTACTTC. Its translation is CASSVTSGRVYEQYF. The chain is assembled from TRBV28 and TRBJ2-7, with 12 bases in between that match TRBD2. The CDR3, from cysteine to phenylalanine, totals 15 residues. CDR3 DNA only is kept here, 45 bases in frame from base 1. V is pruned by 6 bases and J by 4 bases, leaving 7 bases of the junction without a gene match. From a lookup of the germline V gene, CDR1 and CDR2 are MDHEN and SYDVKM. With the portions outside the CDR3 filled from the reference TRBV28 and TRBJ2-7 genes, the complete variable region becomes DVKVTQSSRYLVKRTGEKVFLECVQDMDHENMFWYRQDPGLGLRLIYFSYDVKMKEKGDIPEGYSVSREKKERFSLILESASTNQTSMYLCASSVTSGRVYEQYFGPGTRLTVT.